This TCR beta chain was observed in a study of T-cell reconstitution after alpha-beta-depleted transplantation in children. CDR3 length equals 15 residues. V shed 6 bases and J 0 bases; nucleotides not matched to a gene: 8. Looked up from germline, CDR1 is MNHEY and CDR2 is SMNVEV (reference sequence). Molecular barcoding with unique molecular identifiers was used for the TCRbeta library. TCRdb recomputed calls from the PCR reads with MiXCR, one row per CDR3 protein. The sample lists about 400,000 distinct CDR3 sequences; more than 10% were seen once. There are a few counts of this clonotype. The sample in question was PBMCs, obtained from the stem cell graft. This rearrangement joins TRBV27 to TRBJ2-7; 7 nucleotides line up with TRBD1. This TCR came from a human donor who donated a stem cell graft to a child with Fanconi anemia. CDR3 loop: CASRPTTGFSYEQYF. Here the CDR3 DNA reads TGTGCCAGCAGGCCTACGACAGGGTTCTCCTACGAGCAGTACTTC.